This T cell receptor beta chain came from a study of technical replicates of blood from a handful of donors. CDR1 is LGHNA, CDR2 YSLEER, per germline. This CDR3 has 15 amino acids. V was clipped by 1 base and J by 4 bases, with 14 bases between them. Produced via immunoSEQ multiplex PCR; TCRdb's table is partial and in-frame only. The sample contains 40,000 to 60,000 clones, roughly 86% of which appear only once. The sequence was collected from a human donor in good health. Some clones in this sample may be carry-over from other donors' samples. The rearrangement joins TRBV4-3 to TRBJ2-7, with TRBD1 as a possible D gene (6 bases). Sequencing was carried out using PBMCs. The CDR3 DNA sequence: TGCGCCAGCAGCCAAGGTGAGACAGGCACTTACGAGCAGTACTTC. Protein sequence: CASSQGETGTYEQYF.